This T cell receptor (beta chain) was found in a study of cytomegalovirus exposure and HLA in healthy donors. Study summary: Previous work identified 100 million or so unique TCR beta sequences from approximately 190 million T cells.

The PCR used 60 Vbeta and 13 Jbeta primers. Under the authors' procedure: A later analysis tallied 75 million to 80 million unique TCR beta chains, around 12 million of them shared. TCRdb's table, derived via immunoSEQ multiplex PCR, lists solely in-frame clones and lacks some. The V and J calls and clone size were taken over from that table, and D and trimming were inferred from the DNA. Here the sample spans about 130,000 clones, approximately 81% being singletons. Trimming stripped 3 bases from V and 9 bases from J, with 13 bases between. The CDR3 covers 14 residues. CDR1 is SGDLS, CDR2 YYNGEE, per germline. This clone is a singleton in its sample. The antigen is unknown. General observations from the study: The HLA-A and HLA-B alleles of most subjects were reportedly predicted accurately from TCR beta sequences. A few chains tied to CMV proved CMV antigen-specific in vitro.

This TCR came from a man aged 18 to 29 in good health and CMV-seronegative. The sequencing sample was made of PBMCs. The V gene is TRBV9, the J gene TRBJ1-6, with D maybe TRBD1 (6 bases). In DNA form, the CDR3 reads TGTGCCAGCAGCGCCGGGACACGAGGTTCACCCCTCCACTTT. Amino acids: CASSAGTRGSPLHF. Looking up the rest from reference TRBV9 and TRBJ1-6 gives the full variable domain: DSGVTQTPKHLITATGQRVTLRCSPRSGDLSVYWYQQSLDQGLQFLIQYYNGEERAKGNILERFSAQQFPDLHSELNLSSLELGDSALYFCASSAGTRGSPLHFGNGTRLTVT.